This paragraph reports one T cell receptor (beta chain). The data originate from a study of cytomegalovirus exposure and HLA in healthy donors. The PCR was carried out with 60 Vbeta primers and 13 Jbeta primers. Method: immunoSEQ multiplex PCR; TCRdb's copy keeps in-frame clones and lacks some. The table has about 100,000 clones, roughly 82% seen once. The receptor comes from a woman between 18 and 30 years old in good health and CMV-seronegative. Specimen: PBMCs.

The CDR3 sequence is CASSYLASGITGELFF. In nucleotides, the CDR3 is TGTGCCAGCAGTTACTTGGCTAGCGGGATTACCGGGGAGCTGTTTTTT. The chain carries TRBV6-5 and TRBJ2-2; TRBD2 aligns across 9 bases. V lost 1 base, J lost 5 bases, and 5 bases stayed unmatched. This CDR3 has 16 amino acids. The V gene's germline CDR1 is MNHEY and CDR2 SVGAGI.